Given below is one T cell receptor beta chain in context. This entry is derived from a study of control samples from healthy donors and cancer patients. Per germline, CDR1 SGHVS and CDR2 FQNEAQ. This CDR3 has 17 residues. J lost 1 base, V lost 0 bases, and 2 bases had no gene match. Generated by immunoSEQ multiplex PCR, the TCRdb table keeps only in-frame clones and is missing some. The table lists about 140,000 clones, around 90% of them singletons. Sequenced sample: blood. The rearrangement uses TRBV7-8 and TRBJ2-5, with 13 bases aligning to TRBD2. The sequence was collected from a young man in good health. This chain's CDR3 is CASSLALAGGRQETQYF. CDR3 coding DNA: TGTGCCAGCAGCTTAGCACTAGCGGGGGGGCGCCAAGAGACCCAGTACTTC.